This TCR beta chain was sequenced during a study of cytomegalovirus exposure and HLA in healthy donors. At the level of the study: Assignment to the Caucasian-associated ancestry cluster applied to around 80% of the 300 to 500 genotyped donors. Study-wide results and limits: Immune exposure data for these donors was limited to CMV serostatus. What TCR beta sequences reportedly achieved was accurate prediction of HLA-A and HLA-B alleles in most subjects. In vitro experiments confirmed that three CMV-associated chains were specific for CMV antigens.

60 Vbeta and 13 Jbeta primers were used in PCR. The data were produced by immunoSEQ multiplex PCR, yet TCRdb's version contains in-frame clones alone and is incomplete. Among 250,000 to 300,000 clones listed, about four fifths were seen once. To note about this clone: The antigen remains unidentified. The limits of the CDR3 on the DNA are not certain, so only TCRdb's listed CDR3 is given.

Including both end residues, the CDR3 is 15 amino acids long. Germline-derived CDR1 and CDR2 are MNHEY and SMNVEV (reference sequence). The source material was PBMCs. This receptor was obtained from a woman aged 40 to 55 in good health and CMV-seropositive. The chain recombines TRBV27 with TRBJ2-7; the D call of TRBD2 is as the table states it, not checked on the DNA. The CDR3 reads CASSLEREGAYEQYF.